This TCR beta chain emerged from a study of blood T cell repertoires in COVID-19. Study background: The cDNA or gDNA used as material had been derived from T cells, B-cell-depleted T cells, or PBMCs.

Individuals drawn from around 25 US areas were about 18 to 89 years old. Participants' own reports of clinical history determined their cohort assignment. Authors' data handling: Amplification from reference gene primers served as the basis for estimated nucleated cell counts. Some clones are missing from TCRdb's copy, which holds only in-frame ones; the method was immunoSEQ multiplex PCR. D and trimming were read from the DNA, whereas the V and J calls and clone size are those reported in that table. Among about 160,000 clones listed, approximately 77% were seen once. Trimming stripped 4 bases from V and 6 bases from J, with 10 bases between. CDR1 is LNHDA and CDR2 is SQIVND in the germline V gene (reference sequence). The CDR3 sequence is 12 residues long.

V is TRBV19 and J is TRBJ2-7; the D gene is possibly TRBD1 (5 bases). Sequenced material: PBMCs or T cells enriched from blood (not recorded which). This TCR was sampled from a man between 60 and 70 years old who had recovered from COVID-19. The CDR3 sequence is CASSTQGSEQYF. The CDR3 DNA is TGTGCCAGTAGTACCCAGGGATCCGAGCAGTACTTC.